The 15 T cell receptor beta chains given below trace back to one sample, sequenced in a study of identical twins. TCRdb analysed the 5' RACE reads with MiXCR anew, one entry per CDR3 protein. This table holds around 530,000 distinct CDR3 sequences, around 15% found once. These sequences were also reported in another study, on yellow fever vaccine responses in identical twins.

The sample consisted of CD4+ T cells sorted from blood. The origin of the receptors is a woman aged 18-30 years in good health.

The CDR3 loop reads CASSYIKNTEAFF. The CDR3 nucleotides are TGTGCCAGCAGTTACATCAAGAACACTGAAGCTTTCTTT. The J gene is TRBJ1-1, the V gene TRBV6-5; the D is unclear. CDR1 and CDR2 (germline): MNHEY, SVGAGI. The CDR3 has 13 residues. With 2 bases removed from V and 1 base from J, the gap between germline ends came to 5 bases.

The J gene is TRBJ2-1, the V gene TRBV6-1; possibly TRBD1 or TRBD2 for D (7 bases each). The germline V gene encodes CDR1 MNHNS and CDR2 SASEGT. The CDR3 has 15 residues. Trimming pared 6 bases from V and 7 bases from J, leaving 19 bases between. This chain's CDR3 is CASRDVGGGRNEQFF. The CDR3, as DNA: TGTGCCAGCAGGGATGTGGGAGGGGGCAGGAATGAGCAGTTCTTC.

This clonotype was counted between two and nine times. The chain recombines TRBV4-1 with TRBJ1-4; no reliable D call. V gave up 2 bases and J gave up 2 bases, with 3 bases separating them. This CDR3 contains 13 residues. Germline CDR1 and CDR2: MGHRA and YSYEKL. CDR3 in amino acids: CASSQLTNEKLFF. CDR3 DNA sequence: TGCGCCAGCAGCCAATTGACTAATGAAAAACTGTTTTTT.

This clonotype was counted only a few times. This chain links TRBV28 with TRBJ2-5; D may match TRBD1 or TRBD2 (7 bases each). Per the germline V gene, CDR1 is MDHEN and CDR2 is SYDVKM. The CDR3 loop spans 16 amino acids. The V end was cut by 1 base, the J end by 4 bases, with 16 bases between. Written as DNA, the CDR3 is TGTGCCAGCAGTTTATTTCCAGGGGGGGCTTTAGAGACCCAGTACTTC. Translated, it gives CASSLFPGGALETQYF.

This clonotype came up a few times. The chain combines TRBV24-1 with TRBJ1-4; D unresolved. CDR1 and CDR2 from the germline V gene are KGHDR and SFDVKD. Trimming cost V 5 bases and J 7 bases, with 10 bases left between them. CDR3 length: 13 amino acids. As DNA, the CDR3 is TGTGCCACCAGTGGCAAGCACGGTGAAAAACTGTTTTTT. It codes for CATSGKHGEKLFF.

The CDR3 sequence: CASSQVAGTGRQYV. The DNA of the CDR3 is TGCGCCAGCAGCCAAGTTGCTGGGACCGGCCGGCAGTACGTC. The rearrangement joins TRBV4-1 to TRBJ2-7; D may correspond to TRBD1 or TRBD2 (5 bases each). CDR1 and CDR2 (germline): MGHRA, YSYEKL. Trimming cost V 1 base and J 9 bases, with 16 bases left between them. CDR3 length: 14 residues.

V and J are TRBV6-5 and TRBJ1-1; D not resolved. Trimming took 0 bases from V and 0 from J, leaving 8 bases between them. This CDR3 is 15 amino acids long. Per germline, CDR1 MNHEY and CDR2 SVGAGI. Here the CDR3 DNA reads TGTGCCAGCAGTTACTCAAGGACCTTGAACACTGAAGCTTTCTTT. The encoded protein is CASSYSRTLNTEAFF.

This clonotype turned up a few times. The V call is TRBV10-3, the J call TRBJ2-7; perhaps TRBD1 as D (6 bases). Trimming cost V 3 bases and J 2 bases, with 11 bases left between them. The germline V gene encodes CDR1 ENHRY and CDR2 SYGVKD. The CDR3 consists of 14 residues. The CDR3 DNA follows: TGTGCCATCAGTGATAGCCCAGGGGCCTACGAGCAGTACTTC. It encodes CAISDSPGAYEQYF.

This clonotype was picked up a small number of times. The rearrangement links TRBV5-1 to TRBJ2-3, with 14 bases aligning to TRBD2. V lost 3 bases, J lost 1 base, and 13 bases stayed unmatched. CDR1 is SGHRS and CDR2 is YFSETQ in the germline V gene. CDR3 length equals 20 residues. In DNA, the CDR3 is TGCGCCAGCAGCTCCGGACTAGCGGGAGGACCGGGAGGAGGCACAGATACGCAGTATTTT. Encoded protein: CASSSGLAGGPGGGTDTQYF.

This rearrangement joins TRBV11-2 to TRBJ1-4; D ambiguous. Germline V gives CDR1 SGHAT, CDR2 FQNNGV. V gave up 5 bases and J gave up 11 bases, with 21 bases separating them. CDR3 length equals 15 residues. CDR3 residues: CASSPQGLPGEKLFF. The CDR3 DNA reads TGTGCCAGCAGCCCCCAAGGTCTGCCTGGGGAGAAACTGTTTTTT.

This clonotype was counted between two and nine times. V is TRBV20-1 and J is TRBJ2-5, with 8 bases matching TRBD2. Germline V CDR1 and CDR2: DFQATT, SNEGSKA (reference sequence). With 3 bases clipped from V and 7 bases from J, the junction kept 10 bases outside the gene matches. The length of the CDR3 is 14 residues. The CDR3 sequence is CSARKAGAGGTQYF. For the CDR3, the DNA is TGCAGTGCTAGGAAAGCGGGGGCTGGGGGGACCCAGTACTTC.

Many counts were recorded for this clonotype. The chain is built from TRBV12-3 or TRBV12-4 and TRBJ1-6; the D is unclear. Trimming pared 1 base from V and 9 bases from J, leaving 7 bases between. The CDR3 has 13 residues. CDR3 coding DNA: TGTGCCAGCAGTTTAGAGGGTGGTTCACCCCTCCACTTT. This sequence encodes CASSLEGGSPLHF.

There are many counts of this clonotype. V usage is TRBV5-1 and J usage is TRBJ1-1; 9 bases line up with TRBD1. The ends lost 2 bases at V and 8 bases at J; junction bases unmatched: 1. The CDR3 loop spans 12 amino acids. Germline V CDR1 and CDR2: SGHRS, YFSETQ. The CDR3 here is CASSFGQGEAFF. The CDR3 DNA is TGCGCCAGCAGCTTCGGACAGGGGGAAGCTTTCTTT.

The CDR3 spells CASSFGERRETQYF. The CDR3 nucleotides are TGTGCCAGCAGTTTCGGGGAAAGGCGAGAGACCCAGTACTTC. This rearrangement joins TRBV12-3 or TRBV12-4 to TRBJ2-5; D possibly corresponds to TRBD2 (5 bases). V was shortened by 3 bases and J by 4 bases, with 12 bases between the two germline ends. There are 14 residues in the CDR3.

This clonotype was observed a handful of times. V is TRBV3-1 and J is TRBJ2-5; possibly TRBD2 for D (6 bases). CDR1 and CDR2 (germline): LGHDT, YNNKEL (reference sequence). V lost 1 base and J 5 bases, leaving 17 bases between the germline ends. The CDR3 has 16 residues. This CDR3 reads CASSQAGGALRETQYF. The CDR3 nucleotides are TGTGCCAGCAGCCAAGCGGGCGGGGCCCTTCGGGAGACCCAGTACTTC.